This entry lists 16 T cell receptor beta chains sequenced from one sample in a study of shared T cell receptors in the human thymus. TCRdb's copy holds only in-frame clones and misses some; the assay was immunoSEQ multiplex PCR. The data contain about 660,000 clones, about 89% of them seen just once; the ten biggest clones take up approximately 0.0097%. This same sample was also taken into another study, of human thymus T cells.

The sequenced sample consisted of thymocytes. The receptor source for this set is a boy in the first two years of life with a congenital heart defect.

The V and J genes are TRBV27 and TRBJ1-6, with D possibly matching TRBD1 (6 bases). The germline CDR1 and CDR2 sequences are MNHEY and SMNVEV (reference sequence). The CDR3 totals 16 residues. V was trimmed by 4 bases and J by 7 bases, leaving 17 bases between them. For the CDR3, the DNA is TGTGCCAGCAGTTACCGACCGGGACACTGGAATTCACCCCTCCACTTT. This codes for CASSYRPGHWNSPLHF.

The V gene is TRBV4-3, the J gene TRBJ1-4, with 10 nucleotides matching TRBD1. CDR3 length equals 16 residues. Germline trimming cut 2 bases from V and 5 bases from J; bases unmatched to any gene: 5. Germline assignment: CDR1 LGHNA and CDR2 YSLEER. DNA of the CDR3: TGCGCCAGCAGCCAACGGCCGGGACAGGGGAATGAAAAACTGTTTTTT. It specifies CASSQRPGQGNEKLFF.

This clone was seen once. The chain joins TRBV18 to TRBJ2-1; D not certain. The CDR3 covers 13 residues. Between the trimmed V and J ends, which lost 0 bases and 9 bases, there was a span of 9 bases. Germline V CDR1 and CDR2: KGHSH, LQKENI. The CDR3 bases are TGTGCCAGCTCACCACCTAGGCGCGGTGAGCAGTTCTTC. Encoded protein: CASSPPRRGEQFF.

The chain employs TRBV13 and TRBJ2-5; 10 positions match TRBD2. This CDR3 region has 17 residues. Losses at the gene ends were 5 bases for V and 5 bases for J; bases not matched to a gene: 14. CDR1 PRHDT and CDR2 FYEKMQ come from the germline V gene (reference sequence). The CDR3 region is CASSLTPSGRVAETQYF. CDR3 sequence (DNA): TGTGCCAGCAGCCTGACGCCCAGCGGGAGGGTCGCCGAGACCCAGTACTTC.

This rearrangement joins TRBV5-1 to TRBJ1-4, with D perhaps TRBD1 (5 bases). Trimming shortened V by 4 bases and J by 0 bases, and 13 bases separated the two germline ends. CDR3 length: 16 amino acids. In germline, CDR1 is SGHRS, CDR2 YFSETQ. CDR3 sequence reads: CASSIGEDATNEKLFF. CDR3 nucleotide sequence: TGCGCCAGCAGCATAGGGGAGGATGCAACTAATGAAAAACTGTTTTTT.

The chain is built from TRBV28 and TRBJ1-2; 9 bases are a match to TRBD1. CDR1 and CDR2 from the germline V gene are MDHEN and SYDVKM. The CDR3 spans 14 residues. J lost 1 base, V lost 6 bases, and 3 bases had no gene match. The CDR3 nucleotides read TGTGCCAGCAGGCGGACAGGGGATAACTATGGCTACACCTTC. Translation: CASRRTGDNYGYTF.

The chain joins TRBV28 to TRBJ2-6, with D possibly matching TRBD2 (5 bases). The CDR3 contains 16 residues. The ends were cut back, 4 bases at V and 2 bases at J, with 12 bases in the middle. Germline-derived CDR1 and CDR2 are MDHEN and SYDVKM. CDR3 sequence reads: CASSSPGSAGANVLTF. CDR3 nucleotide sequence: TGTGCCAGCAGTTCCCCGGGGAGTGCTGGGGCCAACGTCCTGACTTTC.

This chain uses TRBV7-9 with TRBJ1-2, with 7 bases that match TRBD1. Germline loops: CDR1 SEHNR, CDR2 FQNEAQ (reference sequence). The trim removed 4 bases at V and 2 bases at J, leaving 4 bases unmatched. The CDR3 length is 14 residues. The CDR3 bases are TGTGCCAGCAGCTCGCAGACAGGGAACTATGGCTACACCTTC. As protein: CASSSQTGNYGYTF.

The V call is TRBV15, the J call TRBJ1-2, with D perhaps matching TRBD1 (6 bases). Trimming cost V 3 bases and J 8 bases, with 13 bases left between them. Germline assignment: CDR1 LNHNV and CDR2 YYDKDF (reference sequence). The CDR3 spans 13 residues. The CDR3 loop is CATSSVSGEGYTF. The CDR3 DNA follows: TGTGCCACCAGCAGCGTTTCAGGGGAAGGCTACACCTTC.

The chain is built from TRBV9 and TRBJ2-3; D gene uncertain. CDR1 and CDR2 (germline): SGDLS, YYNGEE. Trimming left V 0 bases short and J 2 bases short, with 13 bases between. The CDR3 extends over 16 amino acids. Here the CDR3 reads CASSVARSGSTDTQYF. CDR3 in DNA: TGTGCCAGCAGCGTAGCCAGGTCCGGCTCCACAGATACGCAGTATTTT.

The genes are TRBV4-1 and TRBJ1-5; TRBD1 matches 12 bases. The germline CDR1 and CDR2 sequences are MGHRA and YSYEKL. The junction had 8 bases not matched to a gene; V was cut back by 1 base and J by 7 bases. The CDR3 is made up of 17 amino acids. The CDR3 sequence is CASSQAPGQGARQPQHF. The CDR3 DNA sequence: TGCGCCAGCAGCCAAGCCCCGGGACAGGGGGCAAGACAGCCCCAGCATTTT.

The chain is built from TRBV6-7 and TRBJ2-7, with a weak D call TRBD1 (6 bases). TRBV6-7 is marked as an open reading frame, function uncertain. The germline V and J ends were trimmed by 0 bases and 3 bases, with 18 bases remaining between them. The CDR3 is 17 residues long. The DNA for the CDR3 is TGTGCCAGCAGTTACTCGAACAGGGTCAGGGACGTCTACGAGCAGTACTTC. It yields the protein CASSYSNRVRDVYEQYF.

This chain connects TRBV27 to TRBJ1-5; D call uncertain. Trimming took 5 bases from V and 4 from J, leaving 12 bases between them. The CDR3 totals 14 residues. Germline CDR1 and CDR2: MNHEY and SMNVEV (reference sequence). The CDR3, as DNA: TGTGCCAGCAGTCCAGCCAGGTGGAATCAGCCCCAGCATTTT. It is translated as CASSPARWNQPQHF.

The V gene is TRBV15, the J gene TRBJ2-3, with D perhaps TRBD1 (6 bases). This CDR3 contains 16 residues. Germline V gene data show CDR1 as LNHNV and CDR2 as YYDKDF (reference sequence). The V end was cut by 0 bases, the J end by 4 bases, with 14 bases between. The CDR3 nucleotides are TGTGCCACCAGCAGAGATAAGGGGGAGTACGCAGATACGCAGTATTTT. It translates to CATSRDKGEYADTQYF.

In its sample, this clone was seen once. The V call is TRBV5-6, the J call TRBJ2-3, with TRBD2 as a possible D gene (5 bases). Germline V gene data show CDR1 as SGHDT and CDR2 as YYEEEE. V was pared by 3 bases and J by 0 bases, with 14 bases between. The CDR3 contains 16 residues. CDR3 bases: TGTGCCAGCAGCTCGAGGGTGGAAACTAGCACAGATACGCAGTATTTT. It is translated as CASSSRVETSTDTQYF.

V and J are TRBV29-1 and TRBJ2-1; 7 bases fit TRBD1. CDR3 size: 15 residues. V was pared by 5 bases and J by 4 bases, with 11 bases of the junction left unmatched. Germline V gives CDR1 SQVTM, CDR2 ANQGSEA. The CDR3 loop reads CSVYYDRDVYNEQFF. In DNA form, the CDR3 reads TGCAGCGTTTACTACGACAGGGACGTTTACAATGAGCAGTTCTTC.